The entry below describes one TCR beta chain. As yet, its antigen is unknown. This CDR3 has 15 amino acids. Trimming pared 0 bases from V and 10 bases from J, leaving 16 bases between. Germline assignment: CDR1 GTSNPN and CDR2 SVGIG (reference sequence). The data originate from a study of radiation and T cells in renal cell carcinoma. General study points: From baseline, blood top tumor clonotypes peaked at 2 weeks post-radiation.

The time point here: blood 4 weeks post-SBRT, at nephrectomy. Treatment: 15 Gy SBRT to primary tumor, nephrectomy 4 weeks later. Nephrectomy followed 15 Gy stereotactic body radiation by 4 weeks. Serial blood draws occurred at baseline and 2 and 4 weeks post-SBRT. Assay used: immunoSEQ multiplex PCR; TCRdb lists only in-frame clones, some missing. The sample yields tens of thousands of clones, 70% to 90% seen once. J is TRBJ1-6 and V is TRBV30, with D unclear. Sequenced material: blood, taken from a patient whose treatment included radiotherapy and nephrectomy. The sequence derives from a woman aged 60-70 years with renal cell carcinoma. This CDR3 reads CAWSVSWLLESPLHF. In DNA form, the CDR3 reads TGTGCCTGGAGTGTGTCGTGGCTGCTGGAGTCACCCCTCCACTTT.